These 3 T cell receptor beta chains came from one sample sequenced in a study of cytomegalovirus exposure and HLA in healthy donors. Some clones are missing from TCRdb's copy, which holds only in-frame ones; the method was immunoSEQ multiplex PCR. The table shows 250,000 to 300,000 clones, with 90% occurring only once. The sequenced material came from PBMCs. The receptors originated from a woman aged 18 to 35 in good health and CMV-seronegative.

The V gene is TRBV6-6, the J gene TRBJ1-2; tentatively, D is TRBD1 (6 bases). This CDR3 contains 14 residues. V shed 2 bases and J shed 7 bases, with 14 bases lying between them. CDR1 is MNHNY, CDR2 SVGAGI, per germline (reference sequence). The CDR3: CASSYLTGYGGYTF. The CDR3 DNA sequence: TGTGCCAGCAGTTACCTTACAGGGTACGGTGGCTACACCTTC.

The chain links TRBV7-2 to TRBJ2-7, with TRBD2 matching 11 bases. This CDR3 is 14 amino acids long. The germline V gene has CDR1 SGHTA and CDR2 FQGNSA. J lost 6 bases, V lost 6 bases, and 7 bases had no gene match. The CDR3 protein is CASRQGLAGGEQYF. DNA for the CDR3: TGTGCCAGCAGACAGGGCCTAGCGGGGGGCGAGCAGTACTTC.

The chain is built from TRBV4-1 and TRBJ1-1; 9 nucleotides line up with TRBD1. Looked up from germline, CDR1 is MGHRA and CDR2 is YSYEKL. The CDR3 is 16 residues long. The V gene end was trimmed by 3 bases and the J gene end by 0 bases; junction bases not matched to a gene: 5. CDR3 DNA: TGCGCCAGCAGCCAGGGTGACAGGGGGATGAACACTGAAGCTTTCTTT. Translation: CASSQGDRGMNTEAFF.